This entry is about one TCR beta chain. Its antigen is not identified. The data belong to a study of T cell responses to AZD1222 COVID-19 vaccine. The CDR3 sequence is 15 residues long. Germline CDR1 and CDR2: SGHRS and YFSETQ. The V and J ends lost 0 bases and 2 bases respectively, with 6 bases between them. Method: immunoSEQ multiplex PCR; TCRdb's copy keeps in-frame clones and lacks some. The table lists roughly 100,000 clones, roughly nine tenths of them singletons, with 35% to 55% in the top ten. Study-wide findings and caveats: At study baseline, merely several AZD1222 recipients were seropositive. Spike was spanned by vaccine-associated CD4 TCRs, which were dominant at 160-218 and 743-854.

The chain employs TRBV5-1 and TRBJ2-6; D call uncertain. The starting material was peripheral blood, obtained 28 days after the second AZD1222 dose. This TCR was sampled from an adult who received the AZD1222 COVID-19 vaccine. The CDR3 sequence is CASSLGDAGANVLTF. CDR3 DNA: TGCGCCAGCAGCTTGGGGGATGCTGGGGCCAACGTCCTGACTTTC.